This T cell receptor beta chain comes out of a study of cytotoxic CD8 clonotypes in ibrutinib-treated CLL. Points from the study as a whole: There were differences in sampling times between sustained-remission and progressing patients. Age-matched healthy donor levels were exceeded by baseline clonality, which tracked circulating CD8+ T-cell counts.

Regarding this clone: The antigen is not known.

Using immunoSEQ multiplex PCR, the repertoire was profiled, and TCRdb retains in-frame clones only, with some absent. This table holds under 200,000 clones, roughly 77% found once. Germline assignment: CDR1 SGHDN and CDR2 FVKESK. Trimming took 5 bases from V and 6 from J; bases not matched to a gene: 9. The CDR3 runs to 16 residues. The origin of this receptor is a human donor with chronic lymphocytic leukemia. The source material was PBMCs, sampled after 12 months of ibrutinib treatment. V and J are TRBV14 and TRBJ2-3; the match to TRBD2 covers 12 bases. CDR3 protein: CASSLGTSGPVDTQYF. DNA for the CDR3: TGTGCCAGCAGCTTAGGGACTAGCGGGCCAGTTGATACGCAGTATTTT.